Listed below are T cell receptor beta chains from one sample, sequenced in a study of identical twins. MiXCR, applied by TCRdb to the 5' RACE reads, yields one record per CDR3 protein. In the table there are roughly 1.6 million distinct CDR3 sequences, under 35% of which are singletons. Source material: cord blood. Receptor source: a newborn girl in good health. Each CDR3 is given with its conserved first and last residue. A D gene is named only where the DNA matches it firmly. Expanded clones are given a class, and other clones once, few, many or no size at all.

V gene	clone size	J gene	D gene	CDR3 DNA	CDR3 protein
TRBV15	.	TRBJ1-1	.	TGTGCCACCAGCAGAGATCGCGCTCAAAGGACGGTGAACACTGAAGCTTTCTTT	CATSRDRAQRTVNTEAFF
TRBV25-1	few	TRBJ2-1	TRBD2	TGTGCCAGCAGTGAAGGGGGACTAGCGGTCCCCACGTTCGAGCAGTTCTTC	CASSEGGLAVPTFEQFF
TRBV28	.	TRBJ2-3	.	TGTGCCAGCAGTTTATTTGGCACAATGGCGGATACGCAGTATTTT	CASSLFGTMADTQYF
TRBV2	few	TRBJ2-1	TRBD2	TGTGCCACCCTGAGCGGGCCGGGAGGGGCCTACAATGAGCAGTTCTTC	CATLSGPGGAYNEQFF
TRBV2	.	TRBJ2-3	TRBD1	TGTGCCAGCAAGGACAGGGATAGCACAGATACGCAGTATTTT	CASKDRDSTDTQYF
TRBV12-3/TRBV12-4	.	TRBJ2-5	.	TGTGCCAGCAGTTTAGGATCTAAAGGGACCCAGTACTTC	CASSLGSKGTQYF
TRBV4-2	few	TRBJ1-2	.	TGTGCCAGCAGCCAGTCGGGCTACACCTTC	CASSQSGYTF
TRBV2	.	TRBJ2-6	.	TGTGCCAGCAGTGCCCGCATGATCTCTGGGGCCAACGTCCTGACTTTC	CASSARMISGANVLTF
TRBV20-1	once	TRBJ1-1	.	TGCAGTGCGAGCGACAGGAGAATAGCTTTCTTT	CSASDRRIAFF
TRBV11-1	.	TRBJ2-5	TRBD1	TGTGCCAGCAGCTCGATCGCAAGGTTAGCAGGGGGCGTATCTGAAGAGCAGTACTTC	CASSSIARLAGGVSEEQYF
TRBV7-9	few	TRBJ2-4	.	TGTGCCAGCAGCTTAAGATCTCGGGGCCGAAAAAACATTCAGTACTTC	CASSLRSRGRKNIQYF
TRBV6-5	.	TRBJ2-3	TRBD2	TGTGCCAGCAGTTTGGGACTAGCGGGCCGAGGGTTCACAGATACGCAGTATTTT	CASSLGLAGRGFTDTQYF
TRBV30	.	TRBJ2-1	.	TGTGCCTGGAGTTACCGCATCCTCGGCAATGAGCAGTTCTTC	CAWSYRILGNEQFF
TRBV3-1	few	TRBJ2-5	TRBD2	TGTGCCAGCAGCCCAACCGGGACTAGATACAATGAGCAGTACTTC	CASSPTGTRYNEQYF
TRBV20-1	few	TRBJ2-7	.	TGCAGTGCTACGTCCTATAAAACAAGGGTTTACGAGCAGTACTTC	CSATSYKTRVYEQYF
TRBV4-2	.	TRBJ2-7	TRBD2	TGTGCCAGCAGCCAAGAACTAGCGGGGGTCTCCTACGAGCAGTACTTC	CASSQELAGVSYEQYF
TRBV9	many	TRBJ2-7	.	TGTGCCAGCGACAGCTACGAGCAGTACTTC	CASDSYEQYF
TRBV11-2	.	TRBJ2-5	TRBD2	TGTGCCAGCAGCTTAGTTCGCTGGCTAGCGGACCAAGAGACCCGGTACTTC	CASSLVRWLADQETRYF
TRBV29-1	few	TRBJ1-2	TRBD1	TGCAGCGTTGAAAGGCCCGAAGCACAGGGGAACTATGGCTACACCTTC	CSVERPEAQGNYGYTF
TRBV29-1	.	TRBJ2-7	.	TGCAGCGTTGCCGGGGTACCCTACAATGAGCAGTACTTC	CSVAGVPYNEQYF
TRBV7-2	many	TRBJ2-3	.	TGTGCCAGCAGCTTAGAGGCTAGGACAGATACGCAGTATTTT	CASSLEARTDTQYF
TRBV4-2	many	TRBJ2-1	.	TGTGCCAGCAGCCAAGATAGGGTCTCCTACAATGAGCAGTTCTTC	CASSQDRVSYNEQFF
TRBV7-9	few	TRBJ2-3	TRBD2	TGTGCCAGCAGCTTAAGTTCGCGGGGGAGACCAACGAACACAGATACGCAGTATTTT	CASSLSSRGRPTNTDTQYF
TRBV29-1	.	TRBJ2-2	.	TGCAGCGCCTCGGGATGGGCAGGGTTTTCCGGGGAGCTGTTTTTT	CSASGWAGFSGELFF
TRBV20-1	few	TRBJ2-7	TRBD2	TGCAGTGCAACCAGCGGGAGTGACGACGAGCAGTACTTC	CSATSGSDDEQYF
TRBV2	.	TRBJ2-7	.	TGTGCCACCACCCGGGCTGGCGAGCAGTACTTC	CATTRAGEQYF
TRBV3-1	few	TRBJ2-1	TRBD1	TGTGCCAGCAGTACACCGGGACAGGTCAATGAGCAGTTCTTC	CASSTPGQVNEQFF
TRBV14	.	TRBJ2-1	.	TGTGCCAGCAGCCAAGTTACGGGAGTAGGAAACAATGAGCAGTTCTTC	CASSQVTGVGNNEQFF
TRBV3-1	few	TRBJ2-1	TRBD1	TGTGCCAGCAGCCAAGTGGCAGACAGGGGGCCTGACAATGAGCAGTTCTTC	CASSQVADRGPDNEQFF
TRBV20-1	few	TRBJ2-7	TRBD1	TGCAGTGCTTTGGTTCAGGGACAGGGCGAGCAGTACTTC	CSALVQGQGEQYF
TRBV6-5	.	TRBJ2-1	.	TGTGCCAGCAGTTATAGGTCAGTTGATGTGGATGAGCAGTTCTTC	CASSYRSVDVDEQFF
TRBV5-5	few	TRBJ1-5	TRBD1	TGTGCCAGCAGCTTAACAGGGGGATATAGCAATCAGCCCCAGCATTTT	CASSLTGGYSNQPQHF
TRBV10-3	many	TRBJ2-3	.	TGTGCCATCAGCCTTAGCGGAGATACGCAGTATTTT	CAISLSGDTQYF
TRBV9	.	TRBJ1-2	.	TGTGCCAGCCGCATCTGGGACACAAGTTTTGCCACCTATGGCTACACCTTC	CASRIWDTSFATYGYTF
TRBV7-2	many	TRBJ2-3	.	TGTGCCAGCAGGTCAAAAACAGATACGCAGTATTTT	CASRSKTDTQYF
TRBV4-2	once	TRBJ2-1	TRBD2	TGTGCCAGCAACCAGGGACTAGCGGGACTCAATGAGCAGTTCTTC	CASNQGLAGLNEQFF
TRBV20-1	few	TRBJ2-1	TRBD2	TGCAGTGCTCCAACTAGCGGGAGTAGGGATGAGCAGTTCTTC	CSAPTSGSRDEQFF
TRBV7-9	.	TRBJ2-5	.	TGTGCCAGCAGCTTAACCCGGTTCCAGGGCCAAGAGACCCAGTACTTC	CASSLTRFQGQETQYF
TRBV12-3/TRBV12-4	.	TRBJ2-7	TRBD2	TGTGCCAGCAGTAGCGGGGGAGTCTCCTACGAGCAGTACTTC	CASSSGGVSYEQYF
TRBV12-3/TRBV12-4	once	TRBJ2-4	TRBD2	TGTGCCAGCAGTTTAGTTGGGGGGGTGGGAAACATTCAGTACTTC	CASSLVGGVGNIQYF
TRBV27	.	TRBJ2-1	TRBD1	TGTGCCAGCAGTTTGCCCACAGGGGGCGGTTACAATGAGCAGTTCTTC	CASSLPTGGGYNEQFF